One T cell receptor beta chain is described in this entry. The antigen it binds to is not known. Base qualities are not provided; no much larger clone lies one nucleotide away. As encoded in the germline V gene, CDR1 is SGHDT while CDR2 is YYEEEE. Trimming at the junction amounts to 2 bases on V and 4 bases on J, and the germline ends lie 3 bases apart. Taken from cysteine to phenylalanine, the CDR3 has 11 residues. Left in the record is the CDR3 DNA by itself, 33 bases read in frame from the first base. The data derive from a study of cytotoxic CD8 clonotypes in ibrutinib-treated CLL (dated by TCRdb to about 2021). With respect to the entire study: The cohort had around twelve relapsed/refractory and approximately 15 treatment-naive patients; around 17 were IGHV unmutated. Responses were partial in around 24 patients and complete in 2; after median 68 months follow-up, some 15 stayed in remission and some twelve progressed. Response samples were obtained after a median of around eleven months of treatment, with a range of roughly 6 to 40 months. On average, each sample yielded about 260,000 productive templates and about 100,000 productive rearrangements. Longitudinal samples were available for about 30% of the 86 trial participants. Cryopreserved peripheral blood mononuclear cells were collected at three points: before therapy, at response, and at either sustained remission or disease progression. What the work shows at the level of the full study, not this receptor alone: Clonality rose at ibrutinib response, remained stable during sustained remission, and dropped back toward baseline at progression. Sampling times were not matched between patients in sustained remission and patients whose disease was progressing, and lymph node repertoires were not examined. Public clonotypes were rare and either contracted or stayed stable during treatment, and the rise in clonality at ibrutinib response reflected the expansion of private clonotypes. Baseline clonality exceeded that of age-matched healthy donors and correlated strongly with circulating CD8+ T-cell counts.

Approximately 2 micrograms of genomic DNA were extracted from cryopreserved PBMCs for TCR beta library preparation. High-throughput TCR beta sequencing was performed on longitudinal blood samples from CLL patients receiving ibrutinib monotherapy. The patients took part in an open-label, single-center phase 2 trial of ibrutinib monotherapy. A MiSeq instrument was used for deep resolution sequencing, which targeted depths ranging from 1 in 1 million up to 1 in 200,000 T cells, with coverage averaging 10x for each clonotype. The immunoSEQ hsTCRB Kit was used to generate the TCR beta libraries. The study's own analysis went as follows. ImmunoSEQ Data Assistant and ImmunoSEQ Analyzer were used for data analysis, and V, D and J genes were assigned according to IMGT definitions. Clonality was computed as one minus normalized Shannon entropy of productive rearrangement frequencies, ranging from 0 to 1. Only overrepresented clonotypes making up at least 0.05% of the repertoire of each patient were included in the public clonotype analysis. Some 12 age-matched healthy donor repertoires from immuneACCESS served as clonality controls. TCRdb's version of the immuneACCESS table is confined to in-frame rearrangements and falls short of the full clone set. An unresolved V gene accounts for under half of the shortfall where checked; the remainder is of unknown origin. The V and J calls and clone size were taken over from that table, and D and trimming were inferred from the DNA. For this sample there are over 6,500 clones; approximately 77% appear just once. The biggest ten clones account for 26% of the sample.

Recombination linked TRBV5-6 to TRBJ1-1; the D gene remains uncertain. This receptor was taken from a human donor with chronic lymphocytic leukemia. This specimen consisted of PBMCs, obtained before ibrutinib treatment. The CDR3 here reads CASSFGTEAFF. Here is the DNA: TGTGCCAGCAGCTTTGGCACTGAAGCTTTCTTT.